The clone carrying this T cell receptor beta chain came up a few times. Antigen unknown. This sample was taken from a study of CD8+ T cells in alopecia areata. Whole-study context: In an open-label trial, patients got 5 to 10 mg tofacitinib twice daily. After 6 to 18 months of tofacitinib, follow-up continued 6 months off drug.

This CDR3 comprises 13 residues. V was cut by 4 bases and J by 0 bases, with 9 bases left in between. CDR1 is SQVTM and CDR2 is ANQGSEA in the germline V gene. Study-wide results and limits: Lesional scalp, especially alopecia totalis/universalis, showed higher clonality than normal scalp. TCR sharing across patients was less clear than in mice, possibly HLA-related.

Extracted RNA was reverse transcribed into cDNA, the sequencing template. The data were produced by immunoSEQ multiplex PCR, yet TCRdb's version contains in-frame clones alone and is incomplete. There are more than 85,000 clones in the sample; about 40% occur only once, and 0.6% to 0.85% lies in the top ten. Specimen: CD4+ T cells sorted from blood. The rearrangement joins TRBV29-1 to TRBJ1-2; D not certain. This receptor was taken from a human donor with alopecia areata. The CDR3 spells CSVGNRANYGYTF. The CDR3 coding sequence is TGCAGCGTTGGGAACAGAGCTAACTATGGCTACACCTTC. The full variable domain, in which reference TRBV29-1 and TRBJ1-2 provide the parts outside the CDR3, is SAVISQKPSRDICQRGTSLTIQCQVDSQVTMMFWYRQQPGQSLTLIATANQGSEATYESGFVIDKFPISRPNLTFSTLTVSNMSPEDSSIYLCSVGNRANYGYTFGSGTRLTVV.